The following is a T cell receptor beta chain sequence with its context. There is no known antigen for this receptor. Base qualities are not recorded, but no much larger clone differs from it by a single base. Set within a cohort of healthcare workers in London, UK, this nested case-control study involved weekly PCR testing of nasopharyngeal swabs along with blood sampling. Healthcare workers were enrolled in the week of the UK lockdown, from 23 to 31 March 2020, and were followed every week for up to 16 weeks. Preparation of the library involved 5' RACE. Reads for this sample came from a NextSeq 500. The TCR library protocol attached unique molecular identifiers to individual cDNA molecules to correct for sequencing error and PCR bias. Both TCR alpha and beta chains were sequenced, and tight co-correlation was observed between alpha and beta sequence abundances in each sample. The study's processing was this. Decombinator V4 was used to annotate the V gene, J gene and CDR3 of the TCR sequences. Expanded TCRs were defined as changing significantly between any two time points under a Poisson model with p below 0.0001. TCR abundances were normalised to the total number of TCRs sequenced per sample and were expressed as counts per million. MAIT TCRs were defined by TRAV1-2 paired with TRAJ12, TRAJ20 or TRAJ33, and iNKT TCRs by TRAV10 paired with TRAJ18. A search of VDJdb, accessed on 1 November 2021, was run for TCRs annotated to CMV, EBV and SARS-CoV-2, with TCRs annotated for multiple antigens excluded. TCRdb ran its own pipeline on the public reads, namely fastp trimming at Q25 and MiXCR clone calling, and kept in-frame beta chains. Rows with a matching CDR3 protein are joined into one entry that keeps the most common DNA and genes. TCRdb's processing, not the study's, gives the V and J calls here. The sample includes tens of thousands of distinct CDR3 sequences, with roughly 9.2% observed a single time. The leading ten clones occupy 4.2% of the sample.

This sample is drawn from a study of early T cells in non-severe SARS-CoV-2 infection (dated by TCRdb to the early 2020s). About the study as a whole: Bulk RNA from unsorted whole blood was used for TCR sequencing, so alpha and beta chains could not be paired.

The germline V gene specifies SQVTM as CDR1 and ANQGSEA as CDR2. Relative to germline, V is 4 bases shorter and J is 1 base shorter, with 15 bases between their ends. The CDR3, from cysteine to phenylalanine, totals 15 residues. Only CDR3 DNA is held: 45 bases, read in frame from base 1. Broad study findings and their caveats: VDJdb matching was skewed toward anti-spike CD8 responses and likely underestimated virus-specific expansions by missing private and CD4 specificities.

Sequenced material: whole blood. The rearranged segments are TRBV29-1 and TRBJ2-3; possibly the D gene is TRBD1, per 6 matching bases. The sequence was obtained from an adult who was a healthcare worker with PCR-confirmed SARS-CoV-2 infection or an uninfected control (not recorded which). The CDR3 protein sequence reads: CSVALRAGGTDTQYF. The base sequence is TGCAGCGTTGCGCTAAGAGCAGGGGGCACAGATACGCAGTATTTT.